A single sample is the source of the 2 T cell receptor beta chains below, sequenced in a study of human T cells and chemical hapten exposure. TCRdb recomputed calls from the RACE reads with MiXCR, one row per CDR3 protein. The data hold about 98,000 distinct CDR3 sequences, with 10% to 11% observed a single time. Indicated time point: pre-sensitization, week 0. The sample's treatment: therapeutic diphenylcyclopropenone sensitization with weekly scalp DPC. The input for sequencing was whole blood, taken in connection with sensitization to the hapten diphenylcyclopropenone (DPC). Every receptor here comes from an older woman with alopecia areata. Some clones in this sample may be carry-over from other donors' samples.

This clonotype was detected ten times or more. This rearrangement joins TRBV19 to TRBJ1-5; TRBD1 is a possible D gene (5 bases). This CDR3 has 16 residues. V was pared by 7 bases and J by 0 bases, with 16 bases between. Germline V gene sequence: CDR1 LNHDA, CDR2 SQIVND (reference sequence). The CDR3 spells CASTLGRIYSNQPQHF. CDR3 DNA sequence: TGTGCCAGTACCCTGGGACGGATATATAGCAATCAGCCCCAGCATTTT.

This clonotype was detected many times. The chain couples TRBV27 to TRBJ1-4; the match to TRBD1 covers 7 bases. The trim removed 4 bases at V and 0 bases at J, leaving 2 bases unmatched. CDR3 size: 15 residues. Per the germline V gene, CDR1 is MNHEY and CDR2 is SMNVEV (reference sequence). CDR3 residues: CASSWGQTTNEKLFF. CDR3 DNA sequence: TGTGCCAGCAGTTGGGGACAGACAACTAATGAAAAACTGTTTTTT.